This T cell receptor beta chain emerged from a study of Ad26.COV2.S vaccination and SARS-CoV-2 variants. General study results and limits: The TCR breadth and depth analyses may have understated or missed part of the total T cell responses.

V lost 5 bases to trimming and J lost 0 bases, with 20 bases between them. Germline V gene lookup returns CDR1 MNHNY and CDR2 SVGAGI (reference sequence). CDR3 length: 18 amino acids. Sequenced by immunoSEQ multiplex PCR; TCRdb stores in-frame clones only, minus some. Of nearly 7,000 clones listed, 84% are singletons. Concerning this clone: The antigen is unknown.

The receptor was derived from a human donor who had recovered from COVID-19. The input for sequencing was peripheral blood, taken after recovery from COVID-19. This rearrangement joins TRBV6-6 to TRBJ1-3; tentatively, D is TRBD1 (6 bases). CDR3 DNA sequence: TGTGCCAGCAGTCCCCGGGGGGGGCTGTCCTACTCTGGAAACACCATATATTTT. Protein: CASSPRGGLSYSGNTIYF.